Listed below are T cell receptor beta chains from one sample, sequenced in a study of OX40 agonist ivuxolimab in advanced cancers. Some clones are missing from TCRdb's copy, which holds only in-frame ones; the method was immunoSEQ multiplex PCR. In the table there are about 63,000 clones, roughly nine tenths of which are singletons. Sequencing was performed on CD4+ or CD8+ T cells sorted from blood, taken in a trial of the OX40 agonist ivuxolimab. The source of these receptors is an adult with an advanced solid tumor such as melanoma, head and neck, liver or kidney cancer. CDR3s include the opening cysteine and the closing phenylalanine or tryptophan. Fields, in order: D gene, V gene, J gene, clone size, CDR3 protein, CDR3 DNA. The D gene is left open where the match is weak. Clone size is stated in some rows and not others, as once, few, many or a class when expanded.

>TRBD2|TRBV5-1|TRBJ2-1|-
CASSPNFGTSAHEQFF
TGCGCCAGCAGCCCTAACTTTGGGACTAGCGCGCATGAGCAGTTCTTC
>-|TRBV5-4|TRBJ1-2|-
CASSFSQSYYGYTF
TGTGCCAGCAGCTTTTCCCAGAGCTACTATGGCTACACCTTC
>-|TRBV23-1|TRBJ2-5|-
CASSQSLPETQYF
TGCGCCAGCAGTCAATCTTTGCCGGAGACCCAGTACTTC
>-|TRBV6-6|TRBJ2-1|-
CASSYSQQQFF
TGTGCCAGCAGTTATTCCCAGCAGCAGTTCTTC
>-|TRBV5-4|TRBJ1-1|-
CASSLQSVSGAFF
TGTGCCAGCAGCTTGCAATCAGTATCCGGAGCTTTCTTT
>-|TRBV28|TRBJ2-3|once
CASSALGPTDTQYF
TGTGCCAGCAGTGCCTTGGGTCCCACAGATACGCAGTATTTT
>TRBD1|TRBV28|TRBJ2-7|-
CASSLGAGGLSYEQYF
TGTGCCAGCAGTTTGGGGGCAGGGGGCCTCTCCTACGAGCAGTACTTC
>TRBD1|TRBV28|TRBJ1-4|-
CASSLFGTGLFF
TGTGCCAGCAGTTTATTTGGGACAGGGTTGTTTTTT
>TRBD2|TRBV7-2|TRBJ2-1|-
CASSSQTGRLNNEQFF
TGTGCCAGCAGCTCCCAGACCGGGAGGTTAAACAATGAGCAGTTCTTC
>-|TRBV20-1|TRBJ1-6|once
CSARDWSILHF
TGCAGTGCTAGAGATTGGTCTATTCTCCACTTT
>TRBD2|TRBV14|TRBJ2-3|-
CASSERASGSDTQYF
TGTGCCAGCAGTGAAAGGGCTAGCGGGAGTGATACGCAGTATTTT
>-|TRBV28|TRBJ1-1|-
CASSFSWNTEAFF
TGTGCCAGCAGTTTTAGCTGGAACACTGAAGCTTTCTTT
>-|TRBV5-1|TRBJ2-3|-
CASKGVSTDTQYF
TGCGCCAGCAAAGGGGTTAGCACAGATACGCAGTATTTT
>TRBD1|TRBV19|TRBJ2-3|-
CASRWTGIQGTDTQYF
TGTGCCAGTAGATGGACAGGGATTCAGGGCACAGATACGCAGTATTTT
>-|TRBV7-3|TRBJ2-2|-
CASSLNRITGELFF
TGTGCCAGCAGCTTAAACAGGATCACCGGGGAGCTGTTTTTT
>TRBD2|TRBV27|TRBJ2-7|-
CASSRLGTSGRQYEQYF
TGTGCCAGCAGCCGCCTTGGGACTAGCGGGAGGCAGTACGAGCAGTACTTC
>-|TRBV19|TRBJ1-1|-
CAVKATGTNTEAFF
TGTGCCGTCAAAGCCACGGGGACGAACACTGAAGCTTTCTTT
>TRBD1|TRBV7-2|TRBJ2-3|-
CASSFGQGGSDTQYF
TGTGCCAGCAGTTTTGGACAGGGTGGTTCAGATACGCAGTATTTT
>-|TRBV21-1|TRBJ2-7|-
CASSGWDRYYEQYF
TGTGCCAGCAGCGGCTGGGACAGGTACTACGAGCAGTACTTC
>-|TRBV20-1|TRBJ2-1|-
CSANDYNEQFF
TGCAGTGCTAATGACTACAATGAGCAGTTCTTC
>-|TRBV28|TRBJ2-3|-
CASSLPAFADTQYF
TGTGCCAGCAGTTTGCCGGCATTTGCAGATACGCAGTATTTT
>-|TRBV11-3|TRBJ1-1|-
CASSLGLNTEAFF
TGTGCCAGCAGCTTAGGCCTGAACACTGAAGCTTTCTTT
>-|TRBV4-1|TRBJ2-2|-
CASSPTNGELFF
TGCGCCAGCAGCCCAACGAATGGGGAGCTGTTTTTT
>-|TRBV7-9|TRBJ2-7|-
CASSLGRTYEQYF
TGTGCCAGCAGCTTGGGACGCACCTACGAGCAGTACTTC
>-|TRBV28|TRBJ1-4|-
CASSSSLRDKLFF
TGTGCCAGCAGTTCTTCTCTCCGAGACAAACTGTTTTTT
>-|TRBV11-3|TRBJ2-2|-
CASSLFQNTGELFF
TGTGCCAGCAGCTTATTCCAGAACACCGGGGAGCTGTTTTTT
>-|TRBV4-2|TRBJ1-2|-
CASSQDGEAYGYTF
TGTGCCAGCAGCCAAGATGGGGAAGCCTATGGCTACACCTTC
>-|TRBV19|TRBJ2-2|few
CASSIIRANTGELFF
TGTGCCAGTAGTATAATCAGGGCGAACACCGGGGAGCTGTTTTTT
>TRBD2|TRBV7-6|TRBJ2-5|-
CASSFQRGQETQYF
TGTGCCAGCAGCTTCCAGCGGGGGCAAGAGACCCAGTACTTC
>-|TRBV13|TRBJ2-7|-
CASSLGTRVLHEQYF
TGTGCCAGCAGCTTAGGAACCAGGGTCCTCCACGAGCAGTACTTC
>-|TRBV4-1|TRBJ1-2|-
CASSHRGDGYGYTF
TGCGCCAGCAGCCACAGGGGCGACGGCTATGGCTACACCTTC
>-|TRBV2|TRBJ2-2|-
CATKDGYTGELFF
TGTGCCACGAAGGACGGATACACCGGGGAGCTGTTTTTT
>TRBD1|TRBV18|TRBJ1-2|-
CASSRQGALGYGYTF
TGTGCCAGCTCACGACAGGGGGCCTTAGGCTATGGCTACACCTTC
>-|TRBV11-2|TRBJ2-1|-
CASSPGRWGWAFF
TGTGCCAGCAGCCCCGGGCGTTGGGGGTGGGCGTTCTTC
>-|TRBV9|TRBJ2-7|-
CASSVEVEPYEQYF
TGTGCCAGCAGCGTAGAAGTGGAGCCTTACGAGCAGTACTTC
>-|TRBV6-1|TRBJ2-7|medium-sized
CASRGGSTYEQYF
TGTGCCAGCAGGGGCGGCTCAACCTACGAGCAGTACTTC